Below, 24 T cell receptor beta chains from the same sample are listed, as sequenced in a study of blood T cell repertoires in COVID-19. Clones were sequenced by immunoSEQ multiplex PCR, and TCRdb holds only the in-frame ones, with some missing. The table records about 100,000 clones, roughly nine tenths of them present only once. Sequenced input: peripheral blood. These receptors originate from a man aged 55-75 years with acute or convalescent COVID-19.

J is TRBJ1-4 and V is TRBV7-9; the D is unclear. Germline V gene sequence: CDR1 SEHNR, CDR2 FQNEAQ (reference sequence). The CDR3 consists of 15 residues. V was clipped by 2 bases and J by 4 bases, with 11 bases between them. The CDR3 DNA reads TGTGCCAGCAGCTTAACGGGAGCCATTAATGAAAAACTGTTTTTT. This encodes CASSLTGAINEKLFF.

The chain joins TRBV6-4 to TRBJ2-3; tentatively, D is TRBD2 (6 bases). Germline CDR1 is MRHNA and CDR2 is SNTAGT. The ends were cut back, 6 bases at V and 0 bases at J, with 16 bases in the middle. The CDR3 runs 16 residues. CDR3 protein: CASSPGAGSSTDTQYF. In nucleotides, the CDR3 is TGTGCCAGCAGCCCCGGGGCGGGATCCAGCACAGATACGCAGTATTTT.

DNA of the CDR3: TGTGCCAGCGGAGGGGTTATCGGGGCAGATACGCAGTATTTT. It is translated as CASGGVIGADTQYF. The chain carries TRBV7-8 and TRBJ2-3, with a possible D match to TRBD2 (6 bases). CDR1 SGHVS and CDR2 FQNEAQ come from the germline V gene. The CDR3 is made up of 14 amino acids. V was trimmed by 8 bases and J by 4 bases, leaving 16 bases between them.

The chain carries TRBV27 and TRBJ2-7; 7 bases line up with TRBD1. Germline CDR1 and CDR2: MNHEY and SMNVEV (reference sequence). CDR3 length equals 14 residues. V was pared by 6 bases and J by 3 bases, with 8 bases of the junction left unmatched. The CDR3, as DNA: TGTGCCAGCAGCTCAACCCCAGGGGGCTACGAGCAGTACTTC. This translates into CASSSTPGGYEQYF.

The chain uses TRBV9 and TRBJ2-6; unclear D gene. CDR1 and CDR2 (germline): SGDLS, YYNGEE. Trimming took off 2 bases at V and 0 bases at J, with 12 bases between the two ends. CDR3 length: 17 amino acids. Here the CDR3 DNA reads TGTGCCAGCAGCGTTAATCCGAGAACCTCTGGGGCCAACGTCCTGACTTTC. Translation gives CASSVNPRTSGANVLTF.

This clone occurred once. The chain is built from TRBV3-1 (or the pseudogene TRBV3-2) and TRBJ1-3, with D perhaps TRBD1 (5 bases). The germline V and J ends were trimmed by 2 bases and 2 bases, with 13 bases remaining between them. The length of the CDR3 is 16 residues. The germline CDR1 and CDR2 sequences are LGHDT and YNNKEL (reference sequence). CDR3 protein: CASSQSPPGAGNTIYF. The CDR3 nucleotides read TGTGCCAGCAGCCAATCCCCGCCGGGGGCTGGAAACACCATATATTTT.

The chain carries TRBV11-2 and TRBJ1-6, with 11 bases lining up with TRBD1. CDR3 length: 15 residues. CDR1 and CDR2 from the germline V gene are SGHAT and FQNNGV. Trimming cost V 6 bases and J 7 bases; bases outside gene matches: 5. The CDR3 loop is CASRQGQGANSPLHF. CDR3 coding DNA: TGTGCCAGCAGACAAGGACAGGGGGCGAATTCACCCCTCCACTTT.

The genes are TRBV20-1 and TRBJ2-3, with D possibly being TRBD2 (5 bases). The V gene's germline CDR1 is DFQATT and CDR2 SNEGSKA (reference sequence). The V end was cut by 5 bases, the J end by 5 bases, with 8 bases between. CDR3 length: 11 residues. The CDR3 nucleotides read TGCAGTGCTCCGGAGGTAGATACGCAGTATTTT. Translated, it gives CSAPEVDTQYF.

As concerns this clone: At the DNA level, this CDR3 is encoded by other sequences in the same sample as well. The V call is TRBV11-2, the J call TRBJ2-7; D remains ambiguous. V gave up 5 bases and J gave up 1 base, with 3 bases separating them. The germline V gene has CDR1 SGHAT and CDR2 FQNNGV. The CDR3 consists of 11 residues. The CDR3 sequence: CASSPSYEQYF. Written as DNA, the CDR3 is TGTGCCAGCAGCCCTTCCTACGAGCAGTACTTC.

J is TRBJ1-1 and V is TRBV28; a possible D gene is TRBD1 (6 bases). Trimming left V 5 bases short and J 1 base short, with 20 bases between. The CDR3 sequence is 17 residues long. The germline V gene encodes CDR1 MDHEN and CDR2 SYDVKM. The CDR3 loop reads CASSLTRGPVSNTEAFF. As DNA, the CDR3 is TGTGCCAGCAGTCTAACCAGGGGTCCCGTTTCGAACACTGAAGCTTTCTTT.

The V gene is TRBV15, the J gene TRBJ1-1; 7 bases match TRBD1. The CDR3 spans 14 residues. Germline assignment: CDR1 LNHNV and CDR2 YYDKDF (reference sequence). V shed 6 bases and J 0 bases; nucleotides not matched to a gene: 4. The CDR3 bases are TGTGCCACCAGAAAGGGACAGTTGAACACTGAAGCTTTCTTT. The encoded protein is CATRKGQLNTEAFF. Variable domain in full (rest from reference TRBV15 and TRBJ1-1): DAMVIQNPRYQVTQFGKPVTLSCSQTLNHNVMYWYQQKSSQAPKLLFHYYDKDFNNEADTPDNFQSRRPNTSFCFLDIRSPGLGDTAMYLCATRKGQLNTEAFFGQGTRLTVV.

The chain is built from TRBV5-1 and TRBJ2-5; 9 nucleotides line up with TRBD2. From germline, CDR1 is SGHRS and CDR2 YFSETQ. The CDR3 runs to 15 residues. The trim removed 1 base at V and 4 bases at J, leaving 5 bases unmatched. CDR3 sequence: CASSLYSGRSETQYF. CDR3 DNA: TGCGCCAGCAGCTTGTATAGCGGGAGATCAGAGACCCAGTACTTC. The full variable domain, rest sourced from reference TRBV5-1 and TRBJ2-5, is KAGVTQTPRYLIKTRGQQVTLSCSPISGHRSVSWYQQTPGQGLQFLFEYFSETQRNKGNFPGRFSGRQFSNSRSEMNVSTLELGDSALYLCASSLYSGRSETQYFGPGTRLLVL.

CDR3 amino acids: CASRPRTSRTYEQYF. In DNA form, the CDR3 reads TGTGCCAGCAGGCCTCGGACTAGTAGGACGTACGAGCAGTACTTC. This chain connects TRBV6-5 to TRBJ2-7, with 7 bases lining up with TRBD2. This CDR3 is built from 15 residues. V was clipped by 6 bases and J by 4 bases; unmatched bases: 12. Germline assignment: CDR1 MNHEY and CDR2 SVGAGI.

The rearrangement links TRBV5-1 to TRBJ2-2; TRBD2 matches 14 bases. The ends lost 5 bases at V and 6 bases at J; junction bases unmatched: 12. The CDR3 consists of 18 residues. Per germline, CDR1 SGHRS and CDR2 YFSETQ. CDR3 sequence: CASSATGTSGSNAGELFF. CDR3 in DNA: TGCGCCAGCAGTGCTACCGGGACTAGCGGGAGTAACGCCGGGGAGCTGTTTTTT.

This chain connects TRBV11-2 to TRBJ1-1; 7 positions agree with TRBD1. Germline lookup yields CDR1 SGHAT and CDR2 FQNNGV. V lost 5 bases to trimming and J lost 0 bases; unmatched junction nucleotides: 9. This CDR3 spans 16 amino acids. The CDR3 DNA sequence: TGTGCCAGCAGCCCGGTGAGGGGGCTAATGAACACTGAAGCTTTCTTT. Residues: CASSPVRGLMNTEAFF. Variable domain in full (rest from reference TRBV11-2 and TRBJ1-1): EAGVAQSPRYKIIEKRQSVAFWCNPISGHATLYWYQQILGQGPKLLIQFQNNGVVDDSQLPKDRFSAERLKGVDSTLKIQPAKLEDSAVYLCASSPVRGLMNTEAFFGQGTRLTVV.

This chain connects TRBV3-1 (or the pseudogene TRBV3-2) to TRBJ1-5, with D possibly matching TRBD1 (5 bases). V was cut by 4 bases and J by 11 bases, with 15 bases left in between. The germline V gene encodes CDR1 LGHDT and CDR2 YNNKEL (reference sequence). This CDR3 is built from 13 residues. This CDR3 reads CASSPFVGAAQHF. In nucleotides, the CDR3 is TGTGCCAGCAGCCCCTTCGTAGGGGCAGCCCAGCATTTT.

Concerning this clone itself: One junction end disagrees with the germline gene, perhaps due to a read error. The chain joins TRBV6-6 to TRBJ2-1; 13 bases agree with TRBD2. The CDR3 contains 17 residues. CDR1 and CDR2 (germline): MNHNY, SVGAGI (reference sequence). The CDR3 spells CASSPSRTSGSIYERFF. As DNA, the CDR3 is TGTGCCAGCAGTCCCTCCCGGACTAGCGGGAGCATATATGAGCGGTTCTTC.

The CDR3 sequence: CASRPSVGNSPLHF. DNA for the CDR3: TGTGCCAGCAGGCCCTCGGTTGGTAATTCACCCCTCCACTTT. V and J are TRBV11-2 and TRBJ1-6; no definite D call. V dropped 6 bases and J dropped 6 bases, with 12 bases sitting between them. Germline assignment: CDR1 SGHAT and CDR2 FQNNGV. The CDR3 length is 14 residues.

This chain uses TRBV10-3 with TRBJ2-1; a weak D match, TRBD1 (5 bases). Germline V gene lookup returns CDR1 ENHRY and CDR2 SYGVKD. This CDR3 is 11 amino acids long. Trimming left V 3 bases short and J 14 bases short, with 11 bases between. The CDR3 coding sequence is TGTGCCATCAGTGATGGCAGGGCAGAGTTCTTC. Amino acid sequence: CAISDGRAEFF.

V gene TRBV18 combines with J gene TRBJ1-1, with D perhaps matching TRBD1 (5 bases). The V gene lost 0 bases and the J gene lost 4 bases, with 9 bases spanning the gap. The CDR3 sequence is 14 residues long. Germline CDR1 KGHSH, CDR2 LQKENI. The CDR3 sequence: CASSPPSGTTEAFF. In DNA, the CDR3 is TGTGCCAGCTCACCACCAAGCGGGACCACTGAAGCTTTCTTT. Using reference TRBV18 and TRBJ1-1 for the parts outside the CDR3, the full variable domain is NAGVMQNPRHLVRRRGQEARLRCSPMKGHSHVYWYRQLPEEGLKFMVYLQKENIIDESGMPKERFSAEFPKEGPSILRIQQVVRGDSAAYFCASSPPSGTTEAFFGQGTRLTVV.

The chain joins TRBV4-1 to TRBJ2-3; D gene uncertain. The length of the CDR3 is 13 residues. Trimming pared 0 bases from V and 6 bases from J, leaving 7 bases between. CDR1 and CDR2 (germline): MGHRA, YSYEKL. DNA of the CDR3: TGCGCCAGCAGCCAAGATCCCCAGGATACGCAGTATTTT. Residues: CASSQDPQDTQYF.

The CDR3 is CASSLWRGIGYTF. CDR3 sequence (DNA): TGTGCCAGCAGTTTGTGGAGGGGTATAGGCTACACCTTC. The chain carries TRBV28 and TRBJ1-2, with D possibly TRBD1 on 5 matching bases. Looked up from germline, CDR1 is MDHEN and CDR2 is SYDVKM. This CDR3 is 13 amino acids long. V gave up 3 bases and J gave up 8 bases, with 13 bases separating them.

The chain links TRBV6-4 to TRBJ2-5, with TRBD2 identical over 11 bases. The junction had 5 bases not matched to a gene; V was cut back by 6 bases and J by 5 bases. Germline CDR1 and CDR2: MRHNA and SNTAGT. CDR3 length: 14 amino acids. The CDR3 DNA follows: TGTGCCAGCAGCCCGCTAGCGGGAGGTGAGACCCAGTACTTC. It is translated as CASSPLAGGETQYF.

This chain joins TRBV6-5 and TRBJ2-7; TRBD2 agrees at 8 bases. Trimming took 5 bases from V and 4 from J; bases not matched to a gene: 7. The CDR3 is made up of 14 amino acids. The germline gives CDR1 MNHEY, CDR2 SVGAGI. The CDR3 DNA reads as TGTGCCAGCAGTCCCAGCGGGAGCGTTTACGAGCAGTACTTC. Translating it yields CASSPSGSVYEQYF.